This T cell receptor (beta chain) originates from a study of PD-1 blockade in classical Hodgkin lymphoma (dated by TCRdb to about 2020). Study-level background: Nivolumab dosing was 3 mg/kg intravenously every 2 weeks, continuing until either disease progression or unacceptable toxicity. A peripheral blood immune signature of response to PD-1 blockade in classical Hodgkin lymphoma was defined using TCR beta sequencing and CyTOF. Overall study results and their limits: Trial patients with a complete response had baseline diversity similar to that of newly diagnosed patients, while partial responders and progressors had significantly lower diversity. Baseline TCR diversity was reported as lower in newly diagnosed patients than in healthy donors, and lower still in relapsed/refractory patients. Patients starting nivolumab less than 1 year after ASCT had lower diversity and were excluded from later analyses to avoid confounding by immune reconstitution. The study was restricted to a single clinical trial cohort, and the causes of repertoire differences, possibly disease activity or prior therapy, were left undefined. A significant rise by C4D1 was seen in CD4+ but not CD8+ TCR diversity (p=0.0027 vs p=0.16), with the rise being most apparent in complete responders (p=0.02).

Genomic DNA was isolated using the Qiagen DNeasy kit from unsorted PBMCs as well as from negatively selected CD4+ and CD8+ fractions. TCR beta CDR3 regions were amplified by immunoSEQ multiplex PCR using primers annealing to V and J segments. A synthetic immune receptor repertoire was used to minimize amplification bias, and any remaining bias was removed computationally after sequencing. For the original study's pipeline: Custom Python scripts were used to quantify repertoire diversity as the Shannon entropy index. The unsorted, CD4+ and CD8+ repertoires were each analyzed separately, with the exception of combined analyses, where CD4+ and CD8+ sequences were merged in silico. A clone counted as expanded when the clone's frequency after treatment rose at least 2-fold relative to C1D1, and clones undetected at baseline were given a pseudocount of 0.5. Singleton clones were defined as clones with 0 or 1 copy at C1D1, and non-singleton clones were defined as clones with 2 or more copies. Clones expanded in unsorted samples were annotated as CD4+, CD8+ or unknown by matching protein sequences in sorted samples from the same patient. Wilcoxon tests on paired samples were used to test changes in diversity from C1D1 to C4D1. The source is immuneACCESS, and TCRdb retained only in-frame sequences with V and J called. Part of the clones is not carried over; for the studies checked, unresolved V genes explain less than half of this, and the remainder is unexplained. V, J and clone size derive from that table, while D and trimming were established from the DNA sequence. For this sample there are about 150,000 clones; 78% appear just once. About 9.2% of the sample belongs to the ten largest clones.

There are 14 amino acids in the CDR3, from cysteine to phenylalanine inclusive. Only CDR3 DNA remains: 42 bases, in frame from the first base. The junction carries 8 bases between V and J, which are trimmed by 2 bases and 1 base respectively. Taken from the germline V gene, the CDR1 and CDR2 loops are SQVTM and ANQGSEA. Comment on this clone: The specificity of this receptor is unknown. Base qualities are missing; no much larger clone stands one base away.

Reading the label with the study, this specimen's time point is: cycle 2 day 1 (C2D1) of nivolumab. Every trial patient had relapsed following autologous stem cell transplantation, and prior brentuximab vedotin exposure was what differed among cohorts A, B and C. A total of over 50 patients with relapsed/refractory classical Hodgkin lymphoma made up the trial cohort, and each patient's best overall response was complete response, partial response or progressive disease. In the multi-cohort phase II CheckMate 205 trial, trial patients received single-agent nivolumab. Best overall response was determined by an independent review committee according to the 2007 International Working Group response criteria. PBMCs from the trial were collected at three points: immediately before nivolumab initiation (C1D1), and during therapy at cycle 2 day 1 and cycle 4 day 1. Peripheral blood was collected in 8 mL Vacutainer Cell Preparation Tubes, from which PBMCs were isolated by centrifugation and then cryopreserved.

This TCR derives from a human donor with classical Hodgkin lymphoma. The chain is made from TRBV29-1 and TRBJ2-2; the D gene is perhaps TRBD1, from 5 matching bases. Material: peripheral blood mononuclear cells (PBMCs), obtained before the second cycle of nivolumab. The bases are TGCAGCGTTGAAAGGACACGGAACACCGGGGAGCTGTTTTTT. Its translation reads: CSVERTRNTGELFF.